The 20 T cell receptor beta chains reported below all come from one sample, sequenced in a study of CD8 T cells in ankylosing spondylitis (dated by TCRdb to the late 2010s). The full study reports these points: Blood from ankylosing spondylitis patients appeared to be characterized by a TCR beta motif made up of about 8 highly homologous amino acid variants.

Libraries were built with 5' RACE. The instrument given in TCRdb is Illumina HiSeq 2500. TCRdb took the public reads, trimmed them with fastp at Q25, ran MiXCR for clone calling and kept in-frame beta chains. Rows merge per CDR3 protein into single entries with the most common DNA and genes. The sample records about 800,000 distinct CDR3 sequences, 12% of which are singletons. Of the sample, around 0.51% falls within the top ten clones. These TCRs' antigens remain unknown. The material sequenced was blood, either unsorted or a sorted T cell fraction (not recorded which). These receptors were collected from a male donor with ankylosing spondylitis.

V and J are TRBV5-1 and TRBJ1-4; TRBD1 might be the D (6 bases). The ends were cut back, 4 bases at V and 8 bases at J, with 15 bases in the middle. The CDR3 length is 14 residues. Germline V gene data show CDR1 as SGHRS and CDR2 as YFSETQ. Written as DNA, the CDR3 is TGCGCCAGCAGCGAAACAGGGATTCCCGAAAAACTGTTTTTT. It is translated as CASSETGIPEKLFF.

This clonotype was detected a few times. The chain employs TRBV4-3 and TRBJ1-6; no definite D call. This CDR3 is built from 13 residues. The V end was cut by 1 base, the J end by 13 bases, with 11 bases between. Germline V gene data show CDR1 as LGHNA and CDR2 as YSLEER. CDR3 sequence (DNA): TGCGCCAGCAGCCAAGTTCTTCGGAGGCCCCTCCACTTT. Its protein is CASSQVLRRPLHF.

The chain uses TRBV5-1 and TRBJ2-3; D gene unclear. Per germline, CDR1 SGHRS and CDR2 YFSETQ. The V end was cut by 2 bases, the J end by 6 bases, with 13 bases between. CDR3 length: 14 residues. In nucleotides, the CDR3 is TGCGCCAGCAGCTTAGGTGGGCTGGGGGATACGCAGTATTTT. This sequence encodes CASSLGGLGDTQYF.

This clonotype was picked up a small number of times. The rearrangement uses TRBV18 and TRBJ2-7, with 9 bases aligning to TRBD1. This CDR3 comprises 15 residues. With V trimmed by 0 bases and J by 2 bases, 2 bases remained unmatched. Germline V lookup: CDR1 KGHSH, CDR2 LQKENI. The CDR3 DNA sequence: TGTGCCAGCTCACCACCCGGGACAGGGCCCTACGAGCAGTACTTC. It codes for CASSPPGTGPYEQYF.

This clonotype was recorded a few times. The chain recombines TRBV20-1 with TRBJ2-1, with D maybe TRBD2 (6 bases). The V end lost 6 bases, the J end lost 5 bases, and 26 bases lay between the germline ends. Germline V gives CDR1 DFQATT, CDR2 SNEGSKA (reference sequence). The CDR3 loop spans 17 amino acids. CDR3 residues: CSASQGVLAGIHNEQFF. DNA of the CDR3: TGCAGTGCCAGCCAAGGGGTTCTGGCGGGGATACACAATGAGCAGTTCTTC.

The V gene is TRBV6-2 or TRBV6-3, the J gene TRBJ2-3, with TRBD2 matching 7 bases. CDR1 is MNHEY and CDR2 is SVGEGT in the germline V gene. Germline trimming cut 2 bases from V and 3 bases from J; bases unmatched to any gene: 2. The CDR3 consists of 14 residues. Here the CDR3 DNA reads TGTGCCAGCAGTTACGGACTAGAAACAGATACGCAGTATTTT. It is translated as CASSYGLETDTQYF.

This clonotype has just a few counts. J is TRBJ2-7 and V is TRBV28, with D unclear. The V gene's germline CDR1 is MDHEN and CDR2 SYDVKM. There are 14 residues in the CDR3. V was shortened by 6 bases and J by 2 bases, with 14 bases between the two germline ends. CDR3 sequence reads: CASRPNRPTYEQYF. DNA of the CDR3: TGTGCCAGCAGGCCCAATCGGCCTACCTACGAGCAGTACTTC.

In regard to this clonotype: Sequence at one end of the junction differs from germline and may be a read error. CDR3 sequence reads: CASSAGNAEAFF. Here the CDR3 DNA reads TGTGCCAGCAGCGCCGGGAACGCTGAAGCTTTCTTT. The gene calls are TRBV6-2 or TRBV6-3 and TRBJ1-1; no clear D gene. The CDR3 is 12 residues long. Germline CDR1 MNHEY, CDR2 SVGEGT.

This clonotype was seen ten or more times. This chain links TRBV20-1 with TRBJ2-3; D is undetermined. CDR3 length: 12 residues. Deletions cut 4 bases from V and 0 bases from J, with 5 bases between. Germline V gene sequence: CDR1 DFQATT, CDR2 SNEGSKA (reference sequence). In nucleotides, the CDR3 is TGCAGTGCTATTACTAGCACAGATACGCAGTATTTT. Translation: CSAITSTDTQYF.

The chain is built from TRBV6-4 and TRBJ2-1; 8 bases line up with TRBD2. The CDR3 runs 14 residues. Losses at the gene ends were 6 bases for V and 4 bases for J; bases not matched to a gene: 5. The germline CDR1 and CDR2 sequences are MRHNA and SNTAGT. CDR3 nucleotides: TGTGCCAGCAGCGAACTAGCGGAGTACAATGAGCAGTTCTTC. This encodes CASSELAEYNEQFF.

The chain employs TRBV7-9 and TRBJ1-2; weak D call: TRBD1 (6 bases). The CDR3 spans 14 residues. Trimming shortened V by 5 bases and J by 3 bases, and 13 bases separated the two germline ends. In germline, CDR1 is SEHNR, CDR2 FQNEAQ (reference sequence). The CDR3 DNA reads TGTGCCAGCAGCCTGAACAGGGCGGACTATGGCTACACCTTC. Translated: CASSLNRADYGYTF.

Here the CDR3 DNA reads TGCGCCAGCAGCCAAGGGAGGGTCGAAAAACTGTTTTTT. Amino acids: CASSQGRVEKLFF. The gene calls are TRBV4-3 and TRBJ1-4; no clear D gene. Germline V gene sequence: CDR1 LGHNA, CDR2 YSLEER. V lost 1 base, J lost 8 bases, and 8 bases lay in between. There are 13 residues in the CDR3.

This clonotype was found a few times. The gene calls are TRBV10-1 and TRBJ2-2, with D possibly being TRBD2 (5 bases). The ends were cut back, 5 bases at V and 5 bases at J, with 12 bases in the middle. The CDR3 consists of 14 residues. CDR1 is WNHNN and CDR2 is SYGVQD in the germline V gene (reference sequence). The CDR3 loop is CASSHTSTTGELFF. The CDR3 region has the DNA TGCGCCAGCAGTCACACTAGTACGACCGGGGAGCTGTTTTTT.

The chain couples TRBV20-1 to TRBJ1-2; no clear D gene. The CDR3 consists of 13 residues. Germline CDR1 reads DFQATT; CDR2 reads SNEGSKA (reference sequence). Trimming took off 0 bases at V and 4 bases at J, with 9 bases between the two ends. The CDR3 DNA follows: TGCAGTGCTAGAGAAGGCGGGAGCTATGGCTACACCTTC. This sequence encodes CSAREGGSYGYTF.

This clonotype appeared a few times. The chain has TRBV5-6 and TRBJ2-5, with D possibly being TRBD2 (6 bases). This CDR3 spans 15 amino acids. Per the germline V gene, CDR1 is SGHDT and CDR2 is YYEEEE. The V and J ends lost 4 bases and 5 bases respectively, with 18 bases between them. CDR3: CASSGGTASGETQYF. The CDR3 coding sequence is TGTGCCAGCAGCGGAGGGACGGCCTCCGGGGAGACCCAGTACTTC. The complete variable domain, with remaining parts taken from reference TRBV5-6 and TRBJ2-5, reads DAGVTQSPTHLIKTRGQQVTLRCSPKSGHDTVSWYQQALGQGPQFIFQYYEEEERQRGNFPDRFSGHQFPNYSSELNVNALLLGDSALYLCASSGGTASGETQYFGPGTRLLVL.

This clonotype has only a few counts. This CDR3 reads CSAREGDRGSPLHF. In DNA form, the CDR3 reads TGCAGTGCTAGAGAGGGGGACAGGGGATCACCCCTCCACTTT. The chain joins TRBV20-1 to TRBJ1-6, with 10 bases matching TRBD1. CDR3 length: 14 amino acids. The V gene's germline CDR1 is DFQATT and CDR2 SNEGSKA (reference sequence). V shed 0 bases, J shed 10 bases, and the junction held 3 bases outside the gene matches.

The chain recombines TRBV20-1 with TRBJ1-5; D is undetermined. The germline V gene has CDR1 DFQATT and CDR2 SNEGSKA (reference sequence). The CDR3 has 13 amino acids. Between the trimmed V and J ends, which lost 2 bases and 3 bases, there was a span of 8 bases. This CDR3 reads CSARKAYNQPQHF. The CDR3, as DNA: TGCAGTGCTAGAAAGGCCTACAATCAGCCCCAGCATTTT.

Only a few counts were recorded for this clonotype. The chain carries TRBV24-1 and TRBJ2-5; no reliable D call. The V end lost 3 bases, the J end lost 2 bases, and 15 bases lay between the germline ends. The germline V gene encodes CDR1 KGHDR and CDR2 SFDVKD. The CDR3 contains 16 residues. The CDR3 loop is CATSDQGALGQETQYF. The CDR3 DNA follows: TGTGCCACCAGTGATCAAGGAGCTTTGGGACAAGAGACCCAGTACTTC.

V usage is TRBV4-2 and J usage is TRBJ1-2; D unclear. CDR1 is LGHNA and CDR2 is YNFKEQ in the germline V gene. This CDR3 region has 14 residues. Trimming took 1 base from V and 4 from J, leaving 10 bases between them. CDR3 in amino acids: CASSQGPEVYGYTF. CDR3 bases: TGTGCCAGCAGCCAAGGACCGGAGGTCTATGGCTACACCTTC.

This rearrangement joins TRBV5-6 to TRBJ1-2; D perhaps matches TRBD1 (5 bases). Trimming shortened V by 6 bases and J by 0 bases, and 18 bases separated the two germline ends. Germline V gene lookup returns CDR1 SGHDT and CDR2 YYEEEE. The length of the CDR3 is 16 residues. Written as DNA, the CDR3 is TGTGCCAGCAATTTATGGGGACGCCCAGCTAACTATGGCTACACCTTC. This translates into CASNLWGRPANYGYTF.